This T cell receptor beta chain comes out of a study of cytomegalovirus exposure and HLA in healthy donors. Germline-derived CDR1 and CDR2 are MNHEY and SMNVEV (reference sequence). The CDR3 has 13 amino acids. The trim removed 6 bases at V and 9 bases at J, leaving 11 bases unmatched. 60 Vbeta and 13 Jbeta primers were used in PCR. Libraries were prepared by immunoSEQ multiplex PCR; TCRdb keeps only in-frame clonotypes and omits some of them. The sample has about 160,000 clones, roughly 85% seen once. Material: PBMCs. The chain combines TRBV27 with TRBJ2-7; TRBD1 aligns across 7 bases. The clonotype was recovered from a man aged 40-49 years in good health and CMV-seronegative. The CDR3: CASSPADRVGQYF. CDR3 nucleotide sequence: TGTGCCAGCAGCCCAGCTGACAGGGTCGGGCAGTACTTC.